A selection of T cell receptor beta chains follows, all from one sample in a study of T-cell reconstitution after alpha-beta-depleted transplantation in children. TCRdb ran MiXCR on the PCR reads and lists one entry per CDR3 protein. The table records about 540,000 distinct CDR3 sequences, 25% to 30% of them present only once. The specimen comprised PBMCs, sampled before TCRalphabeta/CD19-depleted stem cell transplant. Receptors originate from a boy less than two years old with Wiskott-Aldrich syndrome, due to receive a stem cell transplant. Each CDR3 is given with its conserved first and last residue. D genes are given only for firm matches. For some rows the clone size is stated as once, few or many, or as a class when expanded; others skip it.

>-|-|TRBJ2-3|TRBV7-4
TGTGCCAGCAGCTTAAATTTCGGTCGCAAGCACCCTAACACAGATACGCAGTATTTT
CASSLNFGRKHPNTDTQYF
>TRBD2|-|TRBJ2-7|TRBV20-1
TGCAGTGCCCCGAAAGCGGGACTTGATTTTTACGAGCAGTACTTC
CSAPKAGLDFYEQYF
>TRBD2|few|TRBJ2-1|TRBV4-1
TGCGCCAGCAGCCAAGACGCACGAGGTAGCGGGAGATACAATGAGCAGTTCTTC
CASSQDARGSGRYNEQFF
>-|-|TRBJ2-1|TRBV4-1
TGCGCCAGCAGCCAAGATCGGTTTAGAAATGAGCAGTTCTTC
CASSQDRFRNEQFF
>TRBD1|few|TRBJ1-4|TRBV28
TGTGCCAGCTCCTCGGGACAGTTTAATGAAAAACTGTTTTTT
CASSSGQFNEKLFF
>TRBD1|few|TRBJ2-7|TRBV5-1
TGCGCCAGCAGCCTCCGACAGGGAAACTACGAGCAGTACTTC
CASSLRQGNYEQYF
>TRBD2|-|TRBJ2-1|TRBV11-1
TGTGCCAGCATTCCCCCGGGACTAGCGGGCCGAGAGGGGGGGTGGAGCGGTGAGCAGTTCTTC
CASIPPGLAGREGGWSGEQFF
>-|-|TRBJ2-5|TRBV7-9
TGTGCCAGCAGCAAACGGAGGGAAGAGACCCAGTACTTC
CASSKRREETQYF
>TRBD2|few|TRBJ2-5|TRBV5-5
TGTGCCAGCACCAATCCGGGGGGTGAAGAGACCCAGTACTTC
CASTNPGGEETQYF
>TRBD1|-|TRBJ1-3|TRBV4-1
TGCGCCAGCAGCCGAGGGACAGGGGGCTACCTCTCTGGAAACACCATATATTTT
CASSRGTGGYLSGNTIYF
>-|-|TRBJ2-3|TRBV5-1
TGCGCCAGCAGCCCCGGGGTCCCAGATACGCAGTATTTT
CASSPGVPDTQYF
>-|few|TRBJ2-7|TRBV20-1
TGCAGTGCTACCCGACACCCTAAGTCCTACGAGCAGTACTTC
CSATRHPKSYEQYF
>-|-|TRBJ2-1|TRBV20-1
TGCAGTGCTAGAGCGGGAGTTGAGCAGTTCTTC
CSARAGVEQFF
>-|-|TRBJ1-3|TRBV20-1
TGCAGTGCTAGAGCCCCCACCAGGGGCATATATTTT
CSARAPTRGIYF
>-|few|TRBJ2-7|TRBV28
TGTGCCAGCAGTTTGGTGACAGAGCGCTTTCGACCCTACGAGCAGTACTTC
CASSLVTERFRPYEQYF
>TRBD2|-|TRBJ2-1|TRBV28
TGTGCCAGCAGTTTAGATTTAGCGGGGGATTACAATGAGCAGTTCTTC
CASSLDLAGDYNEQFF
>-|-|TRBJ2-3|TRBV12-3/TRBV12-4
TGTGCCAGCAGTTGGAGACCCGGCACAGATACGCAGTATTTT
CASSWRPGTDTQYF
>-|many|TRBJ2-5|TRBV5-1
TGCGCCAGCAGCTTGGTCGGTCTCCAAGAGACCCAGTACTTC
CASSLVGLQETQYF
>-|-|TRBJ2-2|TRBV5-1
TGCGCCAGCAGCTTGGCAGGGGCTTATATCGGGGAGCTGTTTTTT
CASSLAGAYIGELFF
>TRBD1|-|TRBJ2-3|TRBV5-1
TGCGCCAGCAGCAGAGCCGTGACAGGGGGAGATACGCAGTATTTT
CASSRAVTGGDTQYF
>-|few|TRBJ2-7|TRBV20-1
TGCAGTGCTAGAGATGACCTCGTAAAGCAGTACTTC
CSARDDLVKQYF
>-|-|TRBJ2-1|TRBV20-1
TGCAGTGCTAGAGATTACGGAGGGGGGAATGAGCAGTTCTTC
CSARDYGGGNEQFF
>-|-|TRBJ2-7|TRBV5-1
TGCGCCAGCAGCTTGGCGGCGGAGTACGAGCAGTACTTC
CASSLAAEYEQYF
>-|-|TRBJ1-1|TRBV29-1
TGCAGCGTTGTAAGGGATGGAGGGGGAAGCCCTGAAGCTTTCTTT
CSVVRDGGGSPEAFF
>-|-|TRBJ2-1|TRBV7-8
TGTGCCAGCAGCCCCCGGTTGTTTCGGGGCGGTGAGCAGTTCTTC
CASSPRLFRGGEQFF
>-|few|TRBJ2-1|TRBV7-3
TGTGCCAGCAGCTTATCCCCCGTGGTCGGGAGTATCAATGAGCAGTTCTTC
CASSLSPVVGSINEQFF
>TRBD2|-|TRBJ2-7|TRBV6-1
TGTGCCAGCAGTCCACCGGGCGGGAGATGGGACGAGCAGTACTTC
CASSPPGGRWDEQYF
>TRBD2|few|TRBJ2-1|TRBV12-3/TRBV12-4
TGTGCCAGCGCAAAGGGACTAGCGGGAGCAACTGAGCAGTTCTTC
CASAKGLAGATEQFF
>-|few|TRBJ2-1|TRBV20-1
TGCAGTGCTAGAGAGGACAGATACAATGAGCAGTTCTTC
CSAREDRYNEQFF
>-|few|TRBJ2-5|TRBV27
TGTGCCAGCAGACGGATAGGGGGGGAGACCCAGTACTTC
CASRRIGGETQYF
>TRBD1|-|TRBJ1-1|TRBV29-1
TGCAGCGGCAAGACAGGGGGAGAGAACACTGAAGCTTTCTTT
CSGKTGGENTEAFF
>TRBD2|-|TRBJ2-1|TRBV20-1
TGCAGTGCTCCTTCTCTAGCGGGAATATACAATGAGCAGTTCTTC
CSAPSLAGIYNEQFF
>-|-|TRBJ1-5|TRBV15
TGTGCCACCAGCACCAGGACGTTTAGCAATCAGCCCCAGCATTTT
CATSTRTFSNQPQHF
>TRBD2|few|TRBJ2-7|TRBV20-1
TGCAGTGCCACCGGGAGGAGACTCCGCTCCTACGAGCAGTACTTC
CSATGRRLRSYEQYF
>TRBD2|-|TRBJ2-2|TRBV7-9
TGCGCCGTAGGGACTAGCGCCAACACCGGGGAGCTGTTTTTT
CAVGTSANTGELFF